This TCR beta chain was retrieved from a study of CD8 T cells in ankylosing spondylitis (dated by TCRdb to 2016 to 2017). Looking at the study overall: The study profiled T cell receptor beta repertoires in healthy donors and ankylosing spondylitis patients to find disease-linked TCR variants. The full study cohort was made up of about 24 ankylosing spondylitis patients and 108 healthy donors. Peripheral blood samples were taken, and synovial fluid was additionally collected from ankylosing spondylitis patients.

Sequencing took place on an Illumina HiSeq 2500. Quantitative 5'-RACE with molecular barcodes was the method used to prepare the TCR beta libraries. The published analysis was carried out like this. To identify disease-linked TCR variants, a new computational method was used, one built on a probabilistic model of VDJ rearrangement. The public reads were reanalyzed by TCRdb: fastp trimming at Q25, MiXCR alignment, in-frame beta chains only. Duplicate CDR3 protein sequences are folded into a single record with the most common DNA and genes. For this entry, the V and J calls and clone size follow TCRdb and not the study's own pipeline. For this sample the table gives around 890,000 distinct CDR3 sequences, of which approximately 10% were detected only once. Of the sample, 0.51% is held by the ten largest clones. Per the germline V gene (reference sequence), DFQATT is the CDR1 and SNEGSKA is the CDR2. V gives up 0 bases and J gives up 3 bases, and the segment between their germline ends measures 8 bases. From the cysteine through the phenylalanine, the CDR3 covers 13 amino acids. Only the CDR3 part of the read is kept: 39 bases, read in frame from the first base.

Results the study describes overall, beyond this receptor: A TCR beta motif made up of seven or eight highly homologous amino acid variants appeared to be characteristic of blood from ankylosing spondylitis patients. Some motif variants were previously reported in synovial fluid and blood of reactive arthritis patients, suggesting common disease-initiation mechanisms. Significant enrichment of the disease-linked clones was reported in matched synovial fluid samples from ankylosing spondylitis patients. The disease-linked clones showed a CD8+ phenotype and occurred at relatively low frequencies in peripheral blood.

A remark on this clonotype: Its antigen has not been determined. No much larger clonotype is one base removed from it; base qualities were not supplied.

This chain joins TRBV20-1 to TRBJ1-1; no confident D gene assignment can be made. The receptor was derived from a male donor with ankylosing spondylitis. Sequenced input: blood, either unsorted or a sorted T cell fraction (not recorded which). Here is the DNA: TGCAGTGCTAGAGACACAGAGGACACTGAAGCTTTCTTT. Its coded protein is CSARDTEDTEAFF.